Below, 29 T cell receptor beta chains from the same sample are listed, as sequenced in a study of T cell changes during pregnancy in multiple sclerosis. The data were produced by immunoSEQ multiplex PCR, yet TCRdb's version contains in-frame clones alone and is incomplete. The data hold tens of thousands of clones, with 80% to 90% observed a single time. Sequencing used CD8+ T cells from peripheral blood mononuclear cells, obtained in the second trimester of pregnancy. Receptors originate from a female donor with multiple sclerosis, enrolled in a pregnancy study.

The chain's CDR3 is CASSLHSGRAYEQYF. DNA for the CDR3: TGCGCCAGCAGCCTACATAGCGGGAGGGCCTACGAGCAGTACTTC. V gene TRBV4-1 combines with J gene TRBJ2-7; 11 bases map to TRBD2. CDR1 is MGHRA and CDR2 is YSYEKL in the germline V gene. Trimming at V came to 4 bases and at J to 2 bases, leaving 4 bases not matched to a gene. The CDR3 totals 15 residues.

The chain employs TRBV27 and TRBJ2-7; TRBD2 is a possible D gene (6 bases). Per germline, CDR1 MNHEY and CDR2 SMNVEV (reference sequence). There are 13 residues in the CDR3. V lost 4 bases to trimming and J lost 4 bases, with 11 bases between them. CDR3 coding DNA: TGTGCCAGCAGTTGGGGGGACGGATACGAGCAGTACTTC. This encodes CASSWGDGYEQYF.

CDR3 residues: CASTGWDRANYGYTF. The CDR3, as DNA: TGTGCCAGCACCGGATGGGACAGGGCCAACTATGGCTACACCTTC. The J gene is TRBJ1-2, the V gene TRBV5-8, with 9 bases that match TRBD1. Germline CDR1 SGHTS, CDR2 YDEGEE. The CDR3 has 15 residues. With V trimmed by 6 bases and J by 2 bases, 8 bases remained unmatched. The whole variable domain, remainder taken from reference TRBV5-8 and TRBJ1-2, is EAGVTQSPTHLIKTRGQQATLRCSPISGHTSVYWYQQALGLGLQFLLWYDEGEERNRGNFPPRFSGRQFPNYSSELNVNALELEDSALYLCASTGWDRANYGYTFGSGTRLTVV.

The chain couples TRBV27 to TRBJ2-7, with 13 nucleotides matching TRBD2. With V trimmed by 5 bases and J by 6 bases, 10 bases remained unmatched. CDR1 and CDR2 from the germline V gene are MNHEY and SMNVEV (reference sequence). This CDR3 spans 16 amino acids. The CDR3 sequence is CASSPLLAGGPGEQYF. CDR3 nucleotide sequence: TGTGCCAGCAGTCCCTTACTAGCGGGAGGGCCGGGCGAGCAGTACTTC.

This clone appeared a single time. The chain carries TRBV9 and TRBJ2-3; D possibly corresponds to TRBD1 (6 bases). V lost 4 bases to trimming and J lost 4 bases, with 13 bases between them. Germline loops: CDR1 SGDLS, CDR2 YYNGEE. The CDR3 consists of 14 residues. This chain's CDR3 is CASSIDQGPDTQYF. The CDR3 DNA reads as TGTGCCAGCAGCATAGATCAGGGGCCAGATACGCAGTATTTT.

CDR3 DNA: TGTGCCAGCAGTTACTCACCGGGGGACACTGAAGCTTTCTTT. Encoded protein: CASSYSPGDTEAFF. The chain recombines TRBV6-5 with TRBJ1-1, with a possible D match to TRBD1 (5 bases). CDR1 is MNHEY, CDR2 SVGAGI, per germline. This CDR3 region has 14 residues. V shed 0 bases and J shed 3 bases, with 8 bases lying between them.

The chain links TRBV30 to TRBJ1-1; unclear D gene. V lost 5 bases and J 1 base, leaving 11 bases between the germline ends. Germline lookup yields CDR1 GTSNPN and CDR2 SVGIG (reference sequence). The CDR3 has 13 residues. The CDR3 loop reads CAWDSNRNTEAFF. DNA for the CDR3: TGTGCCTGGGACTCAAACCGGAACACTGAAGCTTTCTTT.

V usage is TRBV5-6 and J usage is TRBJ2-2; TRBD2 matches 9 bases. In germline, CDR1 is SGHDT, CDR2 YYEEEE. With V trimmed by 4 bases and J by 7 bases, 14 bases remained unmatched. This CDR3 has 17 residues. The CDR3 loop is CASSPRGGGGAVGELFF. CDR3 nucleotides: TGTGCCAGCAGCCCCCGCGGGGGCGGGGGGGCCGTCGGGGAGCTGTTTTTT.

The chain uses TRBV10-3 and TRBJ1-5, with a possible D match to TRBD1 (5 bases). The CDR3 contains 13 residues. V was shortened by 3 bases and J by 9 bases, with 12 bases between the two germline ends. Germline V CDR1 and CDR2: ENHRY, SYGVKD. The CDR3: CAISDSGGGPQHF. The CDR3 DNA is TGTGCCATCAGTGATAGCGGGGGAGGGCCCCAGCATTTT.

V and J are TRBV7-2 and TRBJ2-5, with D hard to call. The CDR3 length is 13 residues. V lost 1 base and J 2 bases, leaving 5 bases between the germline ends. In germline, CDR1 is SGHTA, CDR2 FQGNSA. DNA of the CDR3: TGTGCCAGCAGCTTAGGACTGCAAGAGACCCAGTACTTC. Translation: CASSLGLQETQYF. Using reference TRBV7-2 and TRBJ2-5 for the parts outside the CDR3, the full variable domain is GAGVSQSPSNKVTEKGKDVELRCDPISGHTALYWYRQSLGQGLEFLIYFQGNSAPDKSGLPSDRFSAERTGGSVSTLTIQRTQQEDSAVYLCASSLGLQETQYFGPGTRLLVL.

The chain combines TRBV15 with TRBJ2-3; perhaps TRBD1 as D (5 bases). Germline values: CDR1 LNHNV, CDR2 YYDKDF (reference sequence). Trimming shortened V by 8 bases and J by 0 bases, and 9 bases separated the two germline ends. This CDR3 has 13 residues. CDR3 protein: CATSDRSTDTQYF. The DNA of the CDR3 is TGTGCCACCTCAGACAGAAGCACAGATACGCAGTATTTT.

This sequence joins TRBV27 and TRBJ1-5, with D unresolved. The germline gives CDR1 MNHEY, CDR2 SMNVEV (reference sequence). Trimming pared 0 bases from V and 7 bases from J, leaving 7 bases between. This CDR3 is built from 13 residues. The CDR3 protein is CASSLSWAQPQHF. The CDR3 DNA reads TGTGCCAGCAGTTTATCATGGGCACAGCCCCAGCATTTT.

The CDR3, as DNA: TGTGCCAGCAGTGACGGGACAACGACTTCAACTGAAGCTTTCTTT. This sequence encodes CASSDGTTTSTEAFF. The rearrangement joins TRBV2 to TRBJ1-1; possible D gene TRBD1, 6 bases. Germline V gene data show CDR1 as SNHLY and CDR2 as FYNNEI. V was pared by 3 bases and J by 5 bases, with 16 bases between. This CDR3 spans 15 amino acids.

This chain uses TRBV2 with TRBJ2-7; TRBD1 is a possible D gene (5 bases). CDR1 and CDR2 (germline): SNHLY, FYNNEI. The CDR3 extends over 15 amino acids. Trimming cost V 0 bases and J 4 bases, with 13 bases left between them. The CDR3 here is CASSEALTENYEQYF. CDR3 bases: TGTGCCAGCAGTGAAGCGCTGACAGAAAATTACGAGCAGTACTTC.

J is TRBJ1-1 and V is TRBV27; D possibly corresponds to TRBD1 (5 bases). Germline V gene data show CDR1 as MNHEY and CDR2 as SMNVEV (reference sequence). The V end lost 8 bases, the J end lost 3 bases, and 16 bases lay between the germline ends. The CDR3 is made up of 14 amino acids. The CDR3 DNA sequence: TGTGCCAGCCCCCTCGGGGAGGGGCACACTGAAGCTTTCTTT. Translation: CASPLGEGHTEAFF.

The V and J genes are TRBV7-3 and TRBJ2-5; TRBD2 matches 11 bases. The CDR3 spans 15 residues. The germline CDR1 and CDR2 sequences are SGHTA and FQGTGA. V shed 4 bases and J 2 bases; nucleotides not matched to a gene: 3. CDR3 DNA sequence: TGTGCCAGCAGCTCACTAGCGGGAGTACAAGAGACCCAGTACTTC. Its translation: CASSSLAGVQETQYF.

The chain links TRBV28 to TRBJ1-1; 11 bases map to TRBD1. CDR1 is MDHEN and CDR2 is SYDVKM in the germline V gene. The CDR3 has 16 residues. V was pared by 2 bases and J by 4 bases, with 6 bases of the junction left unmatched. CDR3 loop: CASSLRGTGGSTEAFF. The CDR3, as DNA: TGTGCCAGCAGTTTACGGGGGACAGGGGGGAGCACTGAAGCTTTCTTT.

This rearrangement joins TRBV19 to TRBJ2-7; TRBD1 aligns across 9 bases. The V gene's germline CDR1 is LNHDA and CDR2 SQIVND (reference sequence). CDR3 length equals 15 residues. With 10 bases clipped from V and 5 bases from J, the junction kept 15 bases outside the gene matches. The CDR3 coding sequence is TGTGCCACCGGAACAGGGGGCGCTTCTTTTGACGAGCAGTACTTC. Its protein is CATGTGGASFDEQYF.

The V gene is TRBV6-5, the J gene TRBJ1-3; unclear D gene. The CDR3 length is 14 residues. CDR1 is MNHEY, CDR2 SVGAGI, per germline. Between the trimmed V and J ends, which lost 6 bases and 0 bases, there was a span of 9 bases. This CDR3 reads CASRSMPSGNTIYF. The CDR3 coding sequence is TGTGCCAGCAGGAGTATGCCCTCTGGAAACACCATATATTTT.

J is TRBJ2-7 and V is TRBV28; 7 positions match TRBD1. The CDR3 totals 15 residues. The V segment lost 6 bases and the J segment 3 bases; nucleotides outside the gene matches: 11. The germline V gene has CDR1 MDHEN and CDR2 SYDVKM. DNA for the CDR3: TGTGCCAGCAGCACCTTTATAGGGACAGACTACGAGCAGTACTTC. The encoded protein is CASSTFIGTDYEQYF. Filled out from reference TRBV28 and TRBJ2-7, the complete variable domain reads DVKVTQSSRYLVKRTGEKVFLECVQDMDHENMFWYRQDPGLGLRLIYFSYDVKMKEKGDIPEGYSVSREKKERFSLILESASTNQTSMYLCASSTFIGTDYEQYFGPGTRLTVT.

In this sample, this clone turned up once. In DNA, the CDR3 is TGTGCCAGCAGCCCAAGCCCGGGACAGGGGACCCTCGGTTATTTTGCAGATACGCAGTATTTT. Its translation is CASSPSPGQGTLGYFADTQYF. The V and J genes are TRBV13 and TRBJ2-3; 10 nucleotides align to TRBD1. The CDR3 consists of 21 residues. J was trimmed by 4 bases and V by 5 bases; bases with no gene match: 24. Germline values: CDR1 PRHDT, CDR2 FYEKMQ (reference sequence).

J is TRBJ1-6 and V is TRBV6-1, with D perhaps TRBD1 (5 bases). The V gene lost 3 bases and the J gene lost 7 bases, with 10 bases spanning the gap. The CDR3 totals 14 residues. Germline lookup yields CDR1 MNHNS and CDR2 SASEGT. The chain's CDR3 is CASSEIGVNSPLHF. The CDR3 DNA follows: TGTGCCAGCAGTGAGATAGGGGTGAATTCACCCCTCCACTTT.

V usage is TRBV6-4 and J usage is TRBJ2-1, with D maybe TRBD2 (5 bases). V lost 6 bases and J 6 bases, leaving 21 bases between the germline ends. The CDR3 spans 16 residues. CDR1 is MRHNA and CDR2 is SNTAGT in the germline V gene. CDR3 loop: CASSPEGAPTGNEQFF. For the CDR3, the DNA is TGTGCCAGCAGCCCCGAGGGAGCCCCCACCGGCAATGAGCAGTTCTTC.

The gene calls are TRBV28 and TRBJ2-2; 12 bases agree with TRBD2. The CDR3 is 21 residues long. V gave up 6 bases and J gave up 4 bases; unmatched junction bases: 21. The germline gives CDR1 MDHEN, CDR2 SYDVKM. This CDR3 is CASSPPAGRLAGAVSTGELFF. CDR3 DNA sequence: TGTGCCAGCAGCCCCCCCGCAGGGCGACTAGCGGGAGCGGTATCCACCGGGGAGCTGTTTTTT.

The J gene is TRBJ2-7, the V gene TRBV4-3, with D unclear. The CDR3 runs to 13 residues. Germline CDR1 reads LGHNA; CDR2 reads YSLEER. Trimming took off 1 base at V and 3 bases at J, with 7 bases between the two ends. In DNA form, the CDR3 reads TGCGCCAGCAGCCAAGGACTGGACTACGAGCAGTACTTC. This translates into CASSQGLDYEQYF.

This chain connects TRBV4-3 to TRBJ1-1; possibly TRBD1 for D (6 bases). CDR1 and CDR2 (germline): LGHNA, YSLEER. The CDR3 spans 15 residues. The V and J ends lost 3 bases and 5 bases respectively, with 16 bases between them. The CDR3 DNA is TGCGCCAGCAGCCATAAAGGGGGGGGCGAAACTGAAGCTTTCTTT. Translation gives CASSHKGGGETEAFF.

Here the CDR3 DNA reads TGTGCCAGCAGTGAAGGTGGGTGGAGGGACACAGATACGCAGTATTTT. Protein sequence: CASSEGGWRDTDTQYF. The gene calls are TRBV2 and TRBJ2-3; D perhaps matches TRBD2 (6 bases). Germline V gene lookup returns CDR1 SNHLY and CDR2 FYNNEI. The CDR3 is made up of 16 amino acids. Trimming removed 1 base from V and 2 bases from J, with 13 bases in between.

The chain joins TRBV28 to TRBJ1-4; D gene uncertain. Germline V gene lookup returns CDR1 MDHEN and CDR2 SYDVKM. The CDR3 sequence is 13 residues long. The V and J ends lost 11 bases and 8 bases respectively, with 18 bases between them. The CDR3, as DNA: TGTGCCTCATCTGGGCAGGCCTGGGAAAAACTGTTTTTT. Protein: CASSGQAWEKLFF. Looking up the rest from reference TRBV28 and TRBJ1-4 gives the full variable domain: DVKVTQSSRYLVKRTGEKVFLECVQDMDHENMFWYRQDPGLGLRLIYFSYDVKMKEKGDIPEGYSVSREKKERFSLILESASTNQTSMYLCASSGQAWEKLFFGSGTQLSVL.

This clone was seen only once. V usage is TRBV7-2 and J usage is TRBJ2-7; 7 nucleotides agree with TRBD1. Germline loops: CDR1 SGHTA, CDR2 FQGNSA. The CDR3 covers 14 residues. Losses at the gene ends were 5 bases for V and 5 bases for J; bases not matched to a gene: 9. In DNA form, the CDR3 reads TGTGCCAGCAGCAAGGGGGCCAGCAGGCACGAGCAGTACTTC. Translated: CASSKGASRHEQYF.